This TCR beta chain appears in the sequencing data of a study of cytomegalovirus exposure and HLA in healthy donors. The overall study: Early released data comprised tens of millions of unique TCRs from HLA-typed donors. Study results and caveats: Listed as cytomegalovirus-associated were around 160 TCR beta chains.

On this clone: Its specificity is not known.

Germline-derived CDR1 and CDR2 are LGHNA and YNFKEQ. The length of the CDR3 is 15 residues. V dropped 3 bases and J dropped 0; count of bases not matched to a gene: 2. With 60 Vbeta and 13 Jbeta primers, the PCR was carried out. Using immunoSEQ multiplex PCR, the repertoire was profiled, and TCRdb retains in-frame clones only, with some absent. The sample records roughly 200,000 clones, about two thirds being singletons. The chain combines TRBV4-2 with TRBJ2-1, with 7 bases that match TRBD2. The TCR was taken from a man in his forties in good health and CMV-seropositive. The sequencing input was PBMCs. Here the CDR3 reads CASSQGGVSYNEQFF. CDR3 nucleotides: TGTGCCAGCAGCCAGGGGGGGGTCTCCTACAATGAGCAGTTCTTC.